Here is one T cell receptor (beta chain) with its context. Its target is not known. Measured with immunoSEQ multiplex PCR; TCRdb has only the in-frame clones, and not every one. The data contain tens of thousands of clones, about 79% of them singletons. Described time point: week 35, safety follow-up. Vaccination comprised doses that each held 300 ug of mutant IDH1 20-mer peptide, plus topical imiquimod. The source of the sample is a study of a mutant IDH1 vaccine in newly diagnosed glioma. Overall study context: At week 47 came visit V13, while visit V12 had come at week 35.

V lost 0 bases and J 3 bases, leaving 10 bases between the germline ends. The V gene's germline CDR1 is SGHDT and CDR2 YYEEEE. The CDR3 is 16 amino acids. The input for sequencing was PBMCs, taken from a glioma patient whose treatment included an IDH1 peptide vaccine. This sequence originates from a man between 40 and 49 years old with glioma. J is TRBJ1-6 and V is TRBV5-6; D gene unclear. The CDR3 DNA reads as TGTGCCAGCAGCTTGGATTCCAGGTTCTATAATTCACCCCTCCACTTT. Protein product: CASSLDSRFYNSPLHF.